This T cell receptor (beta chain) emerged from a study of radiotherapy plus CTLA-4 blockade in lung cancer. For the study at large: Of all patients, approximately 18% responded objectively and approximately 31% showed disease control.

The CDR3 is 16 amino acids. The junction had 8 bases not matched to a gene; V was cut back by 4 bases and J by 2 bases. Germline-derived CDR1 and CDR2 are LNHDA and SQIVND (reference sequence). Only in-frame clones appear in the TCRdb table, and some are missing; sequencing was by immunoSEQ multiplex PCR. The sample lists approximately 76,000 clones, around 81% seen once, with under 5% in the top ten. The chain links TRBV19 to TRBJ1-5; 7 positions match TRBD1. The TCR comes from a human donor with non-small cell lung cancer who had a partial response to radiotherapy plus ipilimumab. Some clones in this sample may be carry-over from other donors' samples. The sequencing used peripheral blood, collected from a patient treated with radiotherapy plus ipilimumab. This CDR3 is CASSTGDRVGNQPQHF. CDR3 sequence (DNA): TGTGCCAGTAGTACAGGAGACAGGGTGGGCAATCAGCCCCAGCATTTT.